This TCR beta chain was observed in a study of blood T cells in healthy people across ages. Every participating donor contributed 8.5 to 10 milliliters of peripheral blood through a draw. This clonotype occurred a few times. This CDR3 comprises 12 residues. Germline loops: CDR1 SQVTM, CDR2 ANQGSEA. The V end was cut by 8 bases, the J end by 1 base, with 12 bases between. A second PCR of about 7 to 11 cycles used a sample-barcoded 5' primer and a J-beta primer mix. Each cDNA molecule received a tag from a template-switch adaptor that had 12 random nucleotides. TCRdb itself ran the 5' RACE reads through MiXCR, one entry per CDR3 protein. The repertoire holds about 1.4 million distinct CDR3 sequences, roughly 64% seen once, with under 8.5% in the top ten.

The origin of this receptor is a man younger than 35 in good health. The chain has TRBV29-1 and TRBJ2-7; D perhaps matches TRBD1 (6 bases). The sample taken for sequencing was blood. The CDR3 sequence is CSFRQDSYEQYF. The CDR3 coding sequence is TGCAGCTTCAGACAGGATTCCTACGAGCAGTACTTC.